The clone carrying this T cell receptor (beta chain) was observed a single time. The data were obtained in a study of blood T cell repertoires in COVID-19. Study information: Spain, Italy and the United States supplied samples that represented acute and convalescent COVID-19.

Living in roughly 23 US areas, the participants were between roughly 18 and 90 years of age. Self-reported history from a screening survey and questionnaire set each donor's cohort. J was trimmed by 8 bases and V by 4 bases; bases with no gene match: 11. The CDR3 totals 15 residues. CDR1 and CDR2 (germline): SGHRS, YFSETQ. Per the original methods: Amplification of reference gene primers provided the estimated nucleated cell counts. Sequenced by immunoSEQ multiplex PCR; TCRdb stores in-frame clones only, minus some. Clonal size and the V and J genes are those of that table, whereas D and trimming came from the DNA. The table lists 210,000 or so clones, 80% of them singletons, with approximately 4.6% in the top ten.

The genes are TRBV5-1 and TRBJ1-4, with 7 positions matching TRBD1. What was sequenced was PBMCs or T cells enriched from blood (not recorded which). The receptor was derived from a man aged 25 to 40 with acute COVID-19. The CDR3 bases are TGCGCCAGCAGCCGGACAGGAGGGAGCGACGAAAAACTGTTTTTT. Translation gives CASSRTGGSDEKLFF.